This TCR beta chain was documented in a study of blood T cell repertoires in COVID-19. Study overall: Nucleic acid was either cDNA or gDNA, and it came from T cells, B-cell-depleted T cells, or PBMCs.

CDR1 SGHKS and CDR2 YYEKEE come from the germline V gene (reference sequence). Trimming took off 2 bases at V and 4 bases at J, with 13 bases between the two ends. The CDR3 runs 15 residues. This study enrolled people aged about 18 to 90 from about 26 US geographic areas. This table comes from immunoSEQ multiplex PCR, and its TCRdb copy is limited to in-frame clones, with some not included. The sample holds 330,000 or so clones, over 75% seen once. This sequence joins TRBV5-5 and TRBJ1-5; D gene ambiguous. Sequencing was performed on PBMCs or T cells enriched from blood (not recorded which). This clonotype originated in a man aged 35 to 55 in a cohort exposed to, infected with or recovered from COVID-19 (not recorded which). CDR3: CASSLNPGGNQPQHF. As DNA, the CDR3 is TGTGCCAGCAGCTTAAACCCGGGAGGAAATCAGCCCCAGCATTTT.